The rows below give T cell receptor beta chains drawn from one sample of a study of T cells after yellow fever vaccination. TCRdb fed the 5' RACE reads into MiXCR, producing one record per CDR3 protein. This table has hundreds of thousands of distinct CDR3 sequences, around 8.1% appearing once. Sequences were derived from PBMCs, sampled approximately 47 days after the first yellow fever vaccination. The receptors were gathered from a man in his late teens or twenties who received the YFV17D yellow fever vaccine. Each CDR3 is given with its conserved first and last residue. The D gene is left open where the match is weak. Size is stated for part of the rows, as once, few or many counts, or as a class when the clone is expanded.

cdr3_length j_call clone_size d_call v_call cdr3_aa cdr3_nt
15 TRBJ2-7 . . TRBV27 CASRRGGGAPGEQYF TGTGCCAGCAGAAGGGGGGGGGGGGCGCCCGGCGAGCAGTACTTC
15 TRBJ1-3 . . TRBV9 CASTIGGVAGNTIYF TGTGCCAGCACTATCGGAGGGGTGGCTGGAAACACCATATATTTT
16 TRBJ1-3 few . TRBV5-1 CASSLGTAFSGNTIYF TGCGCCAGCAGCTTGGGGACAGCGTTCTCTGGAAACACCATATATTTT
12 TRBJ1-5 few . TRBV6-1 CAGSQGYQPQHF TGTGCCGGGTCACAAGGCTATCAGCCCCAGCATTTT
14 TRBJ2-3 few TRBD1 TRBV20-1 CSAPVYRGADTQYF TGCAGTGCCCCCGTGTACAGGGGTGCAGATACGCAGTATTTT
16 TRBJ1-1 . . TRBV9 CASSAGPLKGNTEAFF TGTGCCAGCAGCGCCGGCCCTCTCAAGGGGAACACTGAAGCTTTCTTT
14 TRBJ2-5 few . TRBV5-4 CASSPADQEETQYF TGTGCCAGCAGCCCGGCGGACCAGGAAGAGACCCAGTACTTC
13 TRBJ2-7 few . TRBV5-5 CASSLAQIYEQYF TGTGCCAGCAGCTTGGCACAGATCTACGAGCAGTACTTC
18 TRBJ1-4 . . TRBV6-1 CASSPALNRTATNEKLFF TGTGCCAGCAGTCCGGCCCTTAACCGGACAGCAACTAATGAAAAACTGTTTTTT
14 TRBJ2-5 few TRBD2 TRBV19 CASSSIGGGETQYF TGTGCCAGTAGTTCTATCGGGGGGGGAGAGACCCAGTACTTC
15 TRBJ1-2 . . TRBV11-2 CASRDTSGTTYGYTF TGTGCCAGCAGAGACACATCCGGGACAACCTATGGCTACACCTTC
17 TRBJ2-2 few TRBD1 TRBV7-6 CASTVAAGTGNTGELFF TGTGCCAGCACAGTTGCCGCCGGGACAGGGAACACCGGGGAGCTGTTTTTT
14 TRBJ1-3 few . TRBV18 CASSPRTERNTIYF TGTGCCAGCTCACCGAGGACAGAGAGAAACACCATATATTTT
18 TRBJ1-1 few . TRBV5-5 CASSLRGLRPAMNTEAFF TGTGCCAGCAGCTTGAGGGGACTACGGCCGGCAATGAACACTGAAGCTTTCTTT
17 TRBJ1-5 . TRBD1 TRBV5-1 CASSFEPGQGNNQPQHF TGCGCCAGCAGCTTTGAACCGGGACAGGGGAACAATCAGCCCCAGCATTTT
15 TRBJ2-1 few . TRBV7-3 CASSPRQGGNSEQFF TGTGCCAGCAGCCCTAGACAGGGAGGGAACAGTGAGCAGTTCTTC
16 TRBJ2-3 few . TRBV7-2 CASSFLGLESTDTQYF TGTGCCAGCAGCTTCCTGGGACTCGAAAGCACAGATACGCAGTATTTT
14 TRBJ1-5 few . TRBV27 CASSISRGNQPQHF TGTGCCAGCAGTATTTCGCGCGGCAATCAGCCCCAGCATTTT
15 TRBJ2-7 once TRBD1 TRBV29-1 CSVDEEQGAFYEQYF TGCAGCGTTGATGAGGAGCAGGGGGCATTCTACGAGCAGTACTTC
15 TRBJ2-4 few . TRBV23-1 CASSQGGRAKNIQYF TGCGCCAGCAGTCAAGGGGGGCGGGCCAAAAACATTCAGTATTTC
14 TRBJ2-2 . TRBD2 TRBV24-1 CATRTSGEAGELFF TGTGCCACCAGGACTAGCGGGGAGGCCGGGGAGCTGTTTTTT
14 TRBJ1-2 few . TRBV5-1 CASSFIGVSYGYTF TGCGCCAGCAGCTTTATAGGGGTGAGCTATGGCTACACCTTC
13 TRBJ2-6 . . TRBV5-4 CASNSAGANVLTF TGTGCCAGCAACTCCGCTGGGGCCAACGTCCTGACTTTC
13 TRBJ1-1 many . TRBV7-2 CASSLFENTEAFF TGTGCCAGCAGCTTATTCGAGAACACTGAAGCTTTCTTT
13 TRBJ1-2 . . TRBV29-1 CSVGLEGRHGYTF TGCAGCGTTGGATTGGAGGGAAGACATGGCTACACCTTC
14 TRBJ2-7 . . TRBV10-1 CASSERPGYDEQYF TGCGCCAGCAGTGAGCGTCCGGGGTACGACGAGCAGTACTTC
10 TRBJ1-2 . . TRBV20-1 CSARPATPTF TGCAGTGCTAGACCGGCTACACCCACCTTC
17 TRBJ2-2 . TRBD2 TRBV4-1 CASSQDPAGFGTGELFF TGCGCCAGCAGCCAAGATCCAGCGGGGTTTGGCACCGGGGAGCTGTTTTTT
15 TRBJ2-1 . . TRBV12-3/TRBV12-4 CASSVRVGGYNEQFF TGTGCCAGCAGTGTTCGAGTCGGGGGCTACAATGAGCAGTTCTTC
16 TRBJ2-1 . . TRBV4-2 CASSQWTGTPYNEQFF TGTGCCAGCAGCCAGTGGACGGGTACCCCCTACAATGAGCAGTTCTTC
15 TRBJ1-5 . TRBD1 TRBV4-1 CASSHPGTGNQPQHF TGCGCCAGCAGCCACCCCGGGACAGGGAATCAGCCCCAGCATTTT
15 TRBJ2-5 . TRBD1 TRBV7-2 CASSPWTGGAETQYF TGTGCCAGCAGCCCCTGGACAGGGGGCGCGGAGACCCAGTACTTC
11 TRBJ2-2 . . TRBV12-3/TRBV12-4 CAGTLSGELFF TGTGCCGGCACCCTATCCGGGGAGCTGTTTTTT
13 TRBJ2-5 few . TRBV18 CASSPNSQETQYF TGTGCCAGCTCACCGAACAGCCAAGAGACCCAGTACTTC
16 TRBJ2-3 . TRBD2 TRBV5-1 CASSLVLAGAKDTQYF TGCGCCAGCAGCTTGGTGCTAGCGGGGGCAAAAGATACGCAGTATTTT
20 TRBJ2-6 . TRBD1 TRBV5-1 CASSYPRVGDRLSGANVLTF TGCGCCAGCAGTTATCCTAGGGTTGGGGACAGACTCTCTGGGGCCAACGTCCTGACTTTC
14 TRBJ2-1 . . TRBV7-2 CASSPSRGYNEQFF TGTGCCAGCAGCCCAAGCCGGGGCTACAATGAGCAGTTCTTC
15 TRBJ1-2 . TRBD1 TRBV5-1 CASSEGTGGLYGYTF TGCGCCAGCAGCGAAGGGACAGGGGGCCTCTATGGCTACACCTTC
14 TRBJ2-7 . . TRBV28 CASSSEVTVYEQYF TGTGCCAGCAGTTCAGAGGTGACAGTCTACGAGCAGTACTTC
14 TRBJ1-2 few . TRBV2 CASSEKGPNYGYTF TGTGCCAGCAGTGAAAAGGGCCCTAACTATGGCTACACCTTC
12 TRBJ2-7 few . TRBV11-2 CASSPPVHEQYF TGTGCCAGCAGCCCTCCCGTGCACGAGCAGTACTTC
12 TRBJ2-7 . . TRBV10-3 CAITNGPYEQYF TGTGCCATCACTAACGGGCCCTACGAGCAGTACTTC
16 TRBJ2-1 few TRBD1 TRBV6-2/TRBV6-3 CASSYSSRDSSDEQFF TGTGCCAGCAGTTACTCGTCCCGGGACAGTAGCGATGAGCAGTTCTTC
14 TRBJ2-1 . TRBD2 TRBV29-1 CSVEGGLAGNEQFF TGCAGCGTTGAGGGGGGACTAGCGGGCAATGAGCAGTTCTTC
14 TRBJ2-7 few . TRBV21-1 CARTGGDCVDEQYF TGTGCCAGGACAGGGGGCGATTGTGTAGACGAGCAGTACTTC
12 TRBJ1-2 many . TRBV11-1 CASSLWREGYTF TGTGCCAGCAGCTTATGGAGAGAGGGCTACACCTTC
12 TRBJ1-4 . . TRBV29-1 CSVYTDNEKLFF TGCAGCGTGTACACCGATAATGAAAAACTGTTTTTT
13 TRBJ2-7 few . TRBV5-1 CASSLADDSQQYF TGCGCCAGCAGCTTGGCCGATGACAGTCAGCAGTACTTC
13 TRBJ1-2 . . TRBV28 CASSRTDKYGYTF TGTGCCAGCAGTCGCACAGATAAATATGGCTACACCTTC
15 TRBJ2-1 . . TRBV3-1 CASRSGGASRREQFF TGTGCCAGCCGCTCTGGGGGGGCCTCGCGTAGAGAGCAGTTCTTC